This T cell receptor beta chain was retrieved from a study of blood T cell repertoires in COVID-19. In the study overall: Collection of acute and convalescent COVID-19 samples took place in the United States, Italy and Spain. The cDNA or gDNA used as material had been derived from T cells, B-cell-depleted T cells, or PBMCs.

The CDR3 extends over 15 amino acids. CDR1 is DFQATT and CDR2 is SNEGSKA in the germline V gene (reference sequence). Deletions cut 3 bases from V and 4 bases from J, with 18 bases between. Original processing notes: For nucleated cells, counts were estimated from reference gene primer amplification. Clones were read by immunoSEQ multiplex PCR, and TCRdb kept only the in-frame ones, dropping some. V, J and clone size reflect that table, while D and trimming were determined from the DNA. The sample consists of about 190,000 clones, roughly 90% of them appearing once. The rearrangement joins TRBV20-1 to TRBJ1-1, with D uncertain. The clonotype originates from a man over 45 with acute or convalescent COVID-19. Sequenced material: peripheral blood. The CDR3 reads CSASFPGTWTTEAFF. The CDR3 DNA reads as TGCAGTGCTAGTTTTCCGGGAACCTGGACCACTGAAGCTTTCTTT.